A selection of T cell receptor beta chains follows, all from one sample in a study of human T cells and chemical hapten exposure. TCRdb recomputed calls from the RACE reads with MiXCR, one row per CDR3 protein. The sample lists fewer than 65,000 distinct CDR3 sequences, about 9.2% occurring once. The sample here was whole blood, taken in connection with sensitization to the hapten diphenylcyclopropenone (DPC). These receptors were taken from a woman between 40 and 50 years old with alopecia areata. Some clones in this sample may be carry-over from other donors' samples. Each CDR3 is given with its conserved first and last residue. A D gene is named only where the DNA matches it firmly. Clone size is not always given. Where it is, it says once, few, many or a class for expanded clones.

cdr3_nt: TGTACCAGCAGCCCTGGAGGGAATTGGGACACTGAAGCTTTCTTT
cdr3_aa: CTSSPGGNWDTEAFF
v_call: TRBV12-3/TRBV12-4
cdr3_length: 15
j_call: TRBJ1-1
clone_size: .
d_call: .

cdr3_nt: TGTGCCAGCAGTTTACAGGGGACCAATTCACCCCTCCACTTT
cdr3_aa: CASSLQGTNSPLHF
v_call: TRBV27
cdr3_length: 14
j_call: TRBJ1-6
clone_size: many
d_call: .

cdr3_nt: TGTGCCAGCACCAGGGGACAGGGGACAACTAACTATGGCTACACCTTC
cdr3_aa: CASTRGQGTTNYGYTF
v_call: TRBV7-9
cdr3_length: 16
j_call: TRBJ1-2
clone_size: many
d_call: TRBD1

cdr3_nt: TGTGCCAGCACCGGGAGGAGCGGCGCCACAGATACGCAGTATTTT
cdr3_aa: CASTGRSGATDTQYF
v_call: TRBV12-3/TRBV12-4
cdr3_length: 15
j_call: TRBJ2-3
clone_size: many
d_call: TRBD2

cdr3_nt: TGTGCCAGCAGCTACCCCCCAGCGGGGGGCCCAGATACGCAGTATTTT
cdr3_aa: CASSYPPAGGPDTQYF
v_call: TRBV7-3
cdr3_length: 16
j_call: TRBJ2-3
clone_size: many
d_call: TRBD2

cdr3_nt: TGTGCCAGCAGTTACGAGGGTCCCTATGGCTACACCTTC
cdr3_aa: CASSYEGPYGYTF
v_call: TRBV6-5
cdr3_length: 13
j_call: TRBJ1-2
clone_size: many
d_call: .

cdr3_nt: TGTGCCAGCAGTCCCTGGGGGGACAGGGGAACTGAAGCTTTCTTT
cdr3_aa: CASSPWGDRGTEAFF
v_call: TRBV28
cdr3_length: 15
j_call: TRBJ1-1
clone_size: many
d_call: TRBD1

cdr3_nt: TGTGCCAGCAGTGACGGGCAGGATAGCAATGAGCAGTTCTTC
cdr3_aa: CASSDGQDSNEQFF
v_call: TRBV6-4
cdr3_length: 14
j_call: TRBJ2-1
clone_size: many
d_call: .

cdr3_nt: TGTGCCAGCAGCTTAGACGACGGACCCCTCCACTTT
cdr3_aa: CASSLDDGPLHF
v_call: TRBV7-2
cdr3_length: 12
j_call: TRBJ1-6
clone_size: .
d_call: .

cdr3_nt: TGTGCCAGCTCAATGCAGGGGGCCGTAGAAGCTTTCTTT
cdr3_aa: CASSMQGAVEAFF
v_call: TRBV18
cdr3_length: 13
j_call: TRBJ1-1
clone_size: many
d_call: TRBD1

cdr3_nt: TGTGCCAGCAGCCCTGGTAGGACCTCCTACGAGCAGTACTTC
cdr3_aa: CASSPGRTSYEQYF
v_call: TRBV5-4
cdr3_length: 14
j_call: TRBJ2-7
clone_size: many
d_call: .

cdr3_nt: TGTGCCAGCAGCTTAGGACAGAATAGCTACGAGCAGTACTTC
cdr3_aa: CASSLGQNSYEQYF
v_call: TRBV7-2
cdr3_length: 14
j_call: TRBJ2-7
clone_size: many
d_call: .

cdr3_nt: TGTGCCAGCAAGGAGCGGGCTAGCACAGATACGCAGTATTTT
cdr3_aa: CASKERASTDTQYF
v_call: TRBV2
cdr3_length: 14
j_call: TRBJ2-3
clone_size: .
d_call: .

cdr3_nt: TGTGCCAGCAGTGAACTGGGCGAGAACACTGAAGCTTTCTTT
cdr3_aa: CASSELGENTEAFF
v_call: TRBV2
cdr3_length: 14
j_call: TRBJ1-1
clone_size: .
d_call: .

cdr3_nt: TGTGCCAGCAGCCAACGCCTCGGCAGGGGGCAACAAGAGACCCAGTACTTC
cdr3_aa: CASSQRLGRGQQETQYF
v_call: TRBV3-1
cdr3_length: 17
j_call: TRBJ2-5
clone_size: many
d_call: TRBD1

cdr3_nt: TGTGCCAGTTGGGATGCTCTACCCGCGACAGGGGGCACTGAAGCTTTCTTT
cdr3_aa: CASWDALPATGGTEAFF
v_call: TRBV5-4
cdr3_length: 17
j_call: TRBJ1-1
clone_size: many
d_call: TRBD1

cdr3_nt: TGTGCCAGCAGTGAAGGGGGAGGAAACACCATATATTTT
cdr3_aa: CASSEGGGNTIYF
v_call: TRBV9
cdr3_length: 13
j_call: TRBJ1-3
clone_size: many
d_call: .

cdr3_nt: TGTGCCAGCCGAGGGCAAACTAATTCACCCCTCCACTTT
cdr3_aa: CASRGQTNSPLHF
v_call: TRBV2
cdr3_length: 13
j_call: TRBJ1-6
clone_size: many
d_call: .

cdr3_nt: TGTGCCAGCAGCTTATCCGGGCCTCCCACAGATACGCAGTATTTT
cdr3_aa: CASSLSGPPTDTQYF
v_call: TRBV7-9
cdr3_length: 15
j_call: TRBJ2-3
clone_size: .
d_call: .

cdr3_nt: TGCGCCAGCAGCTTAAGTCCGGGACAGAATAATTCACCCCTCCACTTT
cdr3_aa: CASSLSPGQNNSPLHF
v_call: TRBV5-1
cdr3_length: 16
j_call: TRBJ1-6
clone_size: .
d_call: TRBD1

cdr3_nt: TGTGCCAGCAACCGGGACAGAAATTCACCCCTCCACTTT
cdr3_aa: CASNRDRNSPLHF
v_call: TRBV4-2
cdr3_length: 13
j_call: TRBJ1-6
clone_size: .
d_call: TRBD1

cdr3_nt: TGTGCCACCAGCAGAGAGTCTCTTAGCAATCAGCCCCAGCATTTT
cdr3_aa: CATSRESLSNQPQHF
v_call: TRBV15
cdr3_length: 15
j_call: TRBJ1-5
clone_size: few
d_call: .

cdr3_nt: TGCACCATAGGGCGGGAGGAATGGAATGAGCAGTTCTTC
cdr3_aa: CTIGREEWNEQFF
v_call: TRBV29-1
cdr3_length: 13
j_call: TRBJ2-1
clone_size: .
d_call: TRBD2

cdr3_nt: TGCAGTGCCCGCCTGAGGGGCAGGCAACACACCGGGGAGCTGTTTTTT
cdr3_aa: CSARLRGRQHTGELFF
v_call: TRBV20-1
cdr3_length: 16
j_call: TRBJ2-2
clone_size: .
d_call: .

cdr3_nt: TGTGCCAGCAGCTTATTAACAAGCGAAGATACGCAGTATTTT
cdr3_aa: CASSLLTSEDTQYF
v_call: TRBV7-2
cdr3_length: 14
j_call: TRBJ2-3
clone_size: many
d_call: .

cdr3_nt: TGTGCCAGCAGTTTAAGCGCCCGACTGAACACTGAAGCTTTCTTT
cdr3_aa: CASSLSARLNTEAFF
v_call: TRBV28
cdr3_length: 15
j_call: TRBJ1-1
clone_size: many
d_call: .

cdr3_nt: TGTGCCAGCGGGGGGCAGAACGCAGCTTTCTTT
cdr3_aa: CASGGQNAAFF
v_call: TRBV3-1
cdr3_length: 11
j_call: TRBJ1-1
clone_size: many
d_call: .

cdr3_nt: TGTGCCACCAACAGGGGAGACTCCTACGAGCAGTACTTC
cdr3_aa: CATNRGDSYEQYF
v_call: TRBV10-3
cdr3_length: 13
j_call: TRBJ2-7
clone_size: .
d_call: TRBD1

cdr3_nt: TGTGCCAGCAGCTTGAACAGAAACAATGAGCAGTTCTTC
cdr3_aa: CASSLNRNNEQFF
v_call: TRBV5-4
cdr3_length: 13
j_call: TRBJ2-1
clone_size: .
d_call: .

cdr3_nt: TGTGCTAGTGGTTTGGGCGATCAGGTGGCTACGCAGTATTTT
cdr3_aa: CASGLGDQVATQYF
v_call: TRBV12-5
cdr3_length: 14
j_call: TRBJ2-3
clone_size: .
d_call: .

cdr3_nt: TGTGCCAGCGGGGGAGGCACAGATACGCAGTATTTT
cdr3_aa: CASGGGTDTQYF
v_call: TRBV6-6
cdr3_length: 12
j_call: TRBJ2-3
clone_size: .
d_call: .

cdr3_nt: TGTGCCAGCAGGCTACAGGGAAAGGAGGATGGCTACACCTTC
cdr3_aa: CASRLQGKEDGYTF
v_call: TRBV2
cdr3_length: 14
j_call: TRBJ1-2
clone_size: few
d_call: .

cdr3_nt: TGTGCCAGCAGTGAAAACAGGCTTGGTGATACGCAGTATTTT
cdr3_aa: CASSENRLGDTQYF
v_call: TRBV25-1
cdr3_length: 14
j_call: TRBJ2-3
clone_size: .
d_call: .

cdr3_nt: TGTGCCAGCAGTTACTCGATCCGGGGGGGTAGGGCCAAAAACATTCAGTACTTC
cdr3_aa: CASSYSIRGGRAKNIQYF
v_call: TRBV6-5
cdr3_length: 18
j_call: TRBJ2-4
clone_size: few
d_call: TRBD2

cdr3_nt: TGCAGCGTGCCTGGGACGCTACCTTACGAGCAGTACTTC
cdr3_aa: CSVPGTLPYEQYF
v_call: TRBV29-1
cdr3_length: 13
j_call: TRBJ2-7
clone_size: many
d_call: .

cdr3_nt: TGTGCCAGCAGCTCAGAGGGGGCTGATAATGAAAAACTGTTTTTT
cdr3_aa: CASSSEGADNEKLFF
v_call: TRBV7-2
cdr3_length: 15
j_call: TRBJ1-4
clone_size: few
d_call: TRBD1

cdr3_nt: TGTGCTAGTGGTTTGGTACACGGGACAGGGTATGCTGGGGCCAACGTCCTGACTTTC
cdr3_aa: CASGLVHGTGYAGANVLTF
v_call: TRBV12-5
cdr3_length: 19
j_call: TRBJ2-6
clone_size: many
d_call: TRBD1

cdr3_nt: TGTGCCAGCAGCCTTCCCTGGCCCAATACGCAGTATTTT
cdr3_aa: CASSLPWPNTQYF
v_call: TRBV7-6
cdr3_length: 13
j_call: TRBJ2-3
clone_size: many
d_call: .

cdr3_nt: TGCGCCAGCAGCTTGGGAGTAGTCACCACAGATACGCAGTATTTT
cdr3_aa: CASSLGVVTTDTQYF
v_call: TRBV5-1
cdr3_length: 15
j_call: TRBJ2-3
clone_size: many
d_call: .

cdr3_nt: TGTGCCAGCACCGGGACGGGGGCGCTAACCGGGGAGCTGTTTTTT
cdr3_aa: CASTGTGALTGELFF
v_call: TRBV2
cdr3_length: 15
j_call: TRBJ2-2
clone_size: many
d_call: .

cdr3_nt: TGTGCTAGTGGCCCAGGGGGGTTTGGCACTGAAGCTTTCTTT
cdr3_aa: CASGPGGFGTEAFF
v_call: TRBV12-5
cdr3_length: 14
j_call: TRBJ1-1
clone_size: many
d_call: TRBD1

cdr3_nt: TGTGCCAGCACTCCGGGGACAGGAGGAGAGGGTGAGCAGTTCTTC
cdr3_aa: CASTPGTGGEGEQFF
v_call: TRBV7-9
cdr3_length: 15
j_call: TRBJ2-1
clone_size: few
d_call: TRBD1

cdr3_nt: TGTGCCAGCAGTTATGTCGGACGGACCAATCAGCCCCAGCATTTT
cdr3_aa: CASSYVGRTNQPQHF
v_call: TRBV6-2/TRBV6-3
cdr3_length: 15
j_call: TRBJ1-5
clone_size: few
d_call: .

cdr3_nt: TGCGCCGCCAGACCGTACCCCGCGCACAATGAGCAGTTCTTC
cdr3_aa: CAARPYPAHNEQFF
v_call: TRBV5-1
cdr3_length: 14
j_call: TRBJ2-1
clone_size: few
d_call: .

cdr3_nt: TGCAGCGTGGTAGGGACAGCAACTAGCACAGATACGCAGTATTTT
cdr3_aa: CSVVGTATSTDTQYF
v_call: TRBV29-1
cdr3_length: 15
j_call: TRBJ2-3
clone_size: few
d_call: TRBD1

cdr3_nt: TGTGCCAGCAGCCCCGGTGGCGCATATGATACGCAGTATTTT
cdr3_aa: CASSPGGAYDTQYF
v_call: TRBV7-9
cdr3_length: 14
j_call: TRBJ2-3
clone_size: .
d_call: .

cdr3_nt: TGTGCCAGCAGCGCCCGGGACAGGGATGTCTATAATTCACCCCTCCACTTT
cdr3_aa: CASSARDRDVYNSPLHF
v_call: TRBV5-8
cdr3_length: 17
j_call: TRBJ1-6
clone_size: many
d_call: TRBD1

cdr3_nt: TGCAGCGTTGAGGAGGGAAGTGAGCAGTTCTTC
cdr3_aa: CSVEEGSEQFF
v_call: TRBV29-1
cdr3_length: 11
j_call: TRBJ2-1
clone_size: many
d_call: .